The text below deals with one TCR beta chain. Its antigen target is currently unknown. No quality values exist for individual bases; no much larger clone is one base distant. These data are taken from a study of blood T cell repertoires in COVID-19 (dated by TCRdb to 2018 to 2021). With respect to the entire study: Collaborator samples came from the United States, Italy and Spain and covered acute and convalescent phases of COVID-19. Sample metadata almost always included a de-identified subject ID, COVID-19 status, age in years and sex. Subjects who had been exposed to COVID-19, were actively infected with it, or had recovered from it provided the deeply sampled blood TCRbeta repertoires that made up the dataset. Where available, HLA class I and class II types were obtained from metadata supplied by the sample provider rather than from assay-based typing. Samples came from the ongoing ImmuneRACE study (first 160 participants) plus 1,254 subjects from 6 global collaborators. The repertoires were released in a freely available public database meant as a resource for research on the immune response to SARS-CoV-2. The prospective study material was composed of cDNA or gDNA derived from T cells, B-cell-depleted T cells, or PBMCs. What the study reported, not specific to this receptor: How much clinical and demographic metadata was included differed by source and by participant, and the metadata was provided uncurated.

The immunoSEQ Assay, a bias-controlled multiplex PCR, was used to amplify TCRbeta CDR3 regions from genomic DNA. For the original study's pipeline: The number of nucleated cells in each sample was estimated from the amplification of reference gene primers within the assay. Sequence reads were collapsed and filtered to measure the absolute abundance of every unique TCRbeta CDR3 rearrangement. For each sample, productive Simpson clonality was calculated as the square root of Simpson's diversity index over productive rearrangements. What TCRdb holds here is the immuneACCESS table cut down to in-frame rearrangements. Part of the clones is not present; checked against another copy, under half of the missing clones reflect an unresolved V gene, and the others are unexplained. D and trimming were read from the DNA, whereas the V and J calls and clone size are those reported in that table. Within this sample are 94,000 or so clones, with approximately 90% of them counted one time only. The top ten constitute approximately 4.8% of the sample.

From a lookup of the germline V gene, CDR1 and CDR2 are SGHNT and YENEEA. From V the trimming removes 5 bases and from J it removes 4 bases, while the gene matches leave 6 bases of the junction unaccounted for. Counted from cysteine to phenylalanine, this CDR3 has 15 amino acids. Solely the CDR3 DNA is kept, with 45 bases framed from the first base. The collaborating institutions used their own protocols to collect whole blood in K2EDTA tubes. For TCRbeta analysis, collaborator samples were shipped as frozen whole blood, as isolated PBMCs, or as DNA extracted from either sample type. Material for sequencing was peripheral blood. This TCR was sampled from a woman older than 75 with active COVID-19. The V gene is TRBV11-3 and the J gene is TRBJ1-1, and 11 junction bases match TRBD1. Here the CDR3 is given as CASSPGTGGGTEAFF. The nucleotides are TGTGCCAGCAGCCCGGGGACAGGGGGAGGCACTGAAGCTTTCTTT.